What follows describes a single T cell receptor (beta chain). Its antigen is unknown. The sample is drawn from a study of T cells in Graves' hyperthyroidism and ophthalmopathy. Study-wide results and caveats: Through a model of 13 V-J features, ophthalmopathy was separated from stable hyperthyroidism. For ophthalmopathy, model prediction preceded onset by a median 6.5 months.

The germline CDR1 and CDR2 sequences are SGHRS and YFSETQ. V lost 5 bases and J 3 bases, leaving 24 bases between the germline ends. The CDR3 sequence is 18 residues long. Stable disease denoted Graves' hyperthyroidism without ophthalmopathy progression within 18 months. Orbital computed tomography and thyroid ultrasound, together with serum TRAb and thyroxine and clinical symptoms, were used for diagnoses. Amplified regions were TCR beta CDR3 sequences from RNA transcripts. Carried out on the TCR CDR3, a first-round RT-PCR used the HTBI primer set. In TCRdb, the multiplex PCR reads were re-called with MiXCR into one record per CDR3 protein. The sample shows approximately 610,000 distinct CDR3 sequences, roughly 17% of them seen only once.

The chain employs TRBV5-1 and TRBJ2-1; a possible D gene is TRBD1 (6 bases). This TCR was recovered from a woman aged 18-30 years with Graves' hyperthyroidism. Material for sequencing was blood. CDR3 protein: CASSPVRDRRMFYNEQFF. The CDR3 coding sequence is TGCGCCAGCAGTCCGGTCCGAGACAGGAGGATGTTCTACAATGAGCAGTTCTTC.